The entry that follows covers one T cell receptor (beta chain) sequence. In the authors' methods: Estimates of nucleated cell counts were drawn from the amplification of reference gene primers. Assay used: immunoSEQ multiplex PCR; TCRdb lists only in-frame clones, some missing. V and J calls and clone size are given by that table; D and trimming were obtained from the DNA. The sample holds about 120,000 clones, just over 90% seen once. The CDR3 has 12 amino acids. V lost 5 bases to trimming and J lost 7 bases, with 9 bases between them. Germline V gene data show CDR1 as SGHAT and CDR2 as FQNNGV. This sample was taken from a study of blood T cell repertoires in COVID-19. Study as a whole: Samples came from the United States, Italy and Spain, spanning acute and convalescent COVID-19. T cells, B-cell-depleted T cells, or PBMCs supplied cDNA or gDNA.

Sequencing was done on a sample of peripheral blood. The V call is TRBV11-2, the J call TRBJ2-1; possibly TRBD2 for D (5 bases). The receptor was derived from a human donor with active COVID-19. The donor label of this sample is uncertain. The CDR3 bases are TGTGCCAGCAGCCATCCGGGGAATGAGCAGTTCTTC. Its protein is CASSHPGNEQFF.